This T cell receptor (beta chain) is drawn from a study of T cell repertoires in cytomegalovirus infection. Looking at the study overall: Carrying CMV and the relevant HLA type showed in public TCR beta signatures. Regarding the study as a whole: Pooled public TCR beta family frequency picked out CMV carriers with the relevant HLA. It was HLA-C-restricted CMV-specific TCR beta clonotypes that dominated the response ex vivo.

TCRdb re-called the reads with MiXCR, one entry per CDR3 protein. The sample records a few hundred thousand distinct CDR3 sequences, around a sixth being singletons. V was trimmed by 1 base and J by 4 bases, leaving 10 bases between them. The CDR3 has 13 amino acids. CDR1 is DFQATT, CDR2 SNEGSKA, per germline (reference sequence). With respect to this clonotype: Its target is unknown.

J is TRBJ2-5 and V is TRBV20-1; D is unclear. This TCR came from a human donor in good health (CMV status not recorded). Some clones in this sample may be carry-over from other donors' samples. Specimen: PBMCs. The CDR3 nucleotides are TGCAGTGCTAGAGGGGCCGATCGAGAGACCCAGTACTTC. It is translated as CSARGADRETQYF.